One sample yielded the 23 T cell receptor beta chains listed below, sequenced in a study of cytomegalovirus exposure and HLA in healthy donors. The assay was immunoSEQ multiplex PCR, and TCRdb's table has in-frame clones only and misses some. The sample includes fewer than 70,000 clones, roughly 96% of them seen just once. Sequenced material: PBMCs. The receptors come from a man younger than 35 in good health and CMV-seronegative.

The sample holds one count of this clone. The V gene is TRBV6-1, the J gene TRBJ2-1; 8 positions match TRBD2. The CDR3 length is 13 residues. The V and J ends lost 7 bases and 7 bases, in that order; junction bases with no gene match: 6. Germline V gene data show CDR1 as MNHNS and CDR2 as SASEGT. The CDR3 DNA reads as TGTGCCAGCATTGGCGGGAGGAAGAATGAGCAGTTCTTC. Residues: CASIGGRKNEQFF.

V and J are TRBV30 and TRBJ1-5, with D possibly TRBD1 on 6 matching bases. This CDR3 region has 14 residues. Trimming removed 2 bases at V and 4 bases at J, with 12 bases between. Germline lookup yields CDR1 GTSNPN and CDR2 SVGIG (reference sequence). CDR3 nucleotides: TGTGCCTGGAGTAAAATACAGGGAAATCAGCCCCAGCATTTT. It codes for CAWSKIQGNQPQHF.

This chain joins TRBV30 and TRBJ2-7; tentatively, D is TRBD2 (5 bases). Germline CDR1 is GTSNPN and CDR2 is SVGIG (reference sequence). The CDR3 runs 11 residues. Trimming took 2 bases from V and 4 from J, leaving 6 bases between them. The CDR3 loop reads CAWSRGYEQYF. The CDR3 nucleotides read TGTGCCTGGAGTCGGGGATACGAGCAGTACTTC.

In nucleotides, the CDR3 is TGTGCCAGCAGTTCACCCAGGGGGCTGTCCTATGGCTACACCTTC. Amino acids: CASSSPRGLSYGYTF. The chain links TRBV28 to TRBJ1-2; TRBD1 aligns across 8 bases. Per germline, CDR1 MDHEN and CDR2 SYDVKM. V lost 4 bases to trimming and J lost 4 bases; unmatched junction nucleotides: 8. The CDR3 consists of 15 residues.

The table lists this clone with a count of one. The gene calls are TRBV28 and TRBJ2-2, with 9 bases lining up with TRBD2. The CDR3 consists of 17 residues. Germline CDR1 is MDHEN and CDR2 is SYDVKM. The junction had 13 bases not matched to a gene; V was cut back by 7 bases and J by 4 bases. The CDR3 nucleotides are TGTGCCAGCAACGCCTTTAGCGGGAGTAGTAGCACCGGGGAGCTGTTTTTT. The encoded protein is CASNAFSGSSSTGELFF.

The chain employs TRBV4-1 and TRBJ1-3; D remains ambiguous. Germline V gene lookup returns CDR1 MGHRA and CDR2 YSYEKL. The V and J ends lost 4 bases and 6 bases respectively, with 13 bases between them. This CDR3 has 14 residues. CDR3 in amino acids: CASSLNTAKNTIYF. The CDR3 nucleotides read TGCGCCAGCAGCCTTAACACCGCCAAAAACACCATATATTTT.

The CDR3 sequence: CASSETDRAYEQYF. The CDR3 coding sequence is TGTGCCAGCAGTGAGACCGACAGGGCCTACGAGCAGTACTTC. The genes are TRBV27 and TRBJ2-7, with 7 bases identical to TRBD1. From germline, CDR1 is MNHEY and CDR2 SMNVEV (reference sequence). The CDR3 loop spans 14 amino acids. V lost 5 bases to trimming and J lost 2 bases; unmatched junction nucleotides: 6.

CDR3 nucleotides: TGTGCCAGCAGTGAACTAATGGCAGGGCGGAACGAGCAGTACTTC. Protein product: CASSELMAGRNEQYF. The gene calls are TRBV6-1 and TRBJ2-7; weak D call: TRBD1 (5 bases). The CDR3 has 15 amino acids. Germline V lookup: CDR1 MNHNS, CDR2 SASEGT. Trimming cost V 2 bases and J 5 bases, with 16 bases left between them.

The V gene is TRBV27, the J gene TRBJ2-7, with TRBD2 identical over 13 bases. This CDR3 contains 13 residues. Germline V gene data show CDR1 as MNHEY and CDR2 as SMNVEV (reference sequence). Trimming took 10 bases from V and 5 from J; bases not matched to a gene: 5. The CDR3: CATTGTSGNEQYF. As DNA, the CDR3 is TGTGCCACCACCGGGACTAGCGGGAACGAGCAGTACTTC.

This clone has only one observation. This chain links TRBV5-6 with TRBJ1-5; 9 nucleotides agree with TRBD1. From germline, CDR1 is SGHDT and CDR2 YYEEEE. This CDR3 is 15 amino acids long. J gave up 4 bases and V 3 bases, and 5 bases lay outside the gene matches. CDR3 DNA: TGTGCCAGCAGCTACGGGACAGGGACTAATCAGCCCCAGCATTTT. This codes for CASSYGTGTNQPQHF.

The chain uses TRBV10-3 and TRBJ2-1; tentative D call: TRBD2 (5 bases). V shed 7 bases and J shed 0 bases, with 13 bases lying between them. The CDR3 contains 15 residues. CDR1 is ENHRY and CDR2 is SYGVKD in the germline V gene. The CDR3 DNA sequence: TGTGCCATCAATGCGGGCCAGAGCTCCTACAATGAGCAGTTCTTC. Its protein product is CAINAGQSSYNEQFF.

The rearrangement links TRBV28 to TRBJ1-5; D gene unclear. Germline CDR1 reads MDHEN; CDR2 reads SYDVKM. The CDR3 consists of 13 residues. The V gene lost 5 bases and the J gene lost 8 bases, with 13 bases spanning the gap. The CDR3 protein is CASSPPSFEPQHF. The CDR3 DNA follows: TGTGCCAGCAGTCCTCCGAGCTTTGAGCCCCAGCATTTT. Complete variable domain (other parts from reference TRBV28 and TRBJ1-5): DVKVTQSSRYLVKRTGEKVFLECVQDMDHENMFWYRQDPGLGLRLIYFSYDVKMKEKGDIPEGYSVSREKKERFSLILESASTNQTSMYLCASSPPSFEPQHFGDGTRLSIL.

The V gene is TRBV6-5, the J gene TRBJ2-5; 10 bases are shared with TRBD2. Germline V CDR1 and CDR2: MNHEY, SVGAGI. V shed 2 bases and J 11 bases; nucleotides not matched to a gene: 11. The CDR3 is made up of 15 amino acids. DNA for the CDR3: TGTGCCAGCAGTTACGTGGTAGCGGGAGGTTGGGAGCAGTACTTC. This codes for CASSYVVAGGWEQYF.

This clone was seen just once. The CDR3 is CARMGSTGDGTSGLAKNIQYF. The CDR3 region has the DNA TGTGCCAGGATGGGGTCGACAGGGGACGGGACTAGCGGTCTAGCCAAAAACATTCAGTACTTC. The gene calls are TRBV19 and TRBJ2-4; 11 nucleotides agree with TRBD2. V dropped 9 bases and J dropped 0; count of bases not matched to a gene: 22. The CDR3 totals 21 residues. Germline-derived CDR1 and CDR2 are LNHDA and SQIVND (reference sequence). Looking up the rest from reference TRBV19 and TRBJ2-4 gives the full variable domain: DGGITQSPKYLFRKEGQNVTLSCEQNLNHDAMYWYRQDPGQGLRLIYYSQIVNDFQKGDIAEGYSVSREKKESFPLTVTSAQKNPTAFYLCARMGSTGDGTSGLAKNIQYFGAGTRLSVL.

The V call is TRBV5-5, the J call TRBJ2-1, with TRBD2 matching over 12 bases. The CDR3 has 16 residues. With V trimmed by 4 bases and J by 2 bases, 4 bases remained unmatched. Germline V gene lookup returns CDR1 SGHKS and CDR2 YYEKEE (reference sequence). As DNA, the CDR3 is TGTGCCAGCAGCGTACTAGCGGGAGGCACCTACAATGAGCAGTTCTTC. Residues: CASSVLAGGTYNEQFF.

The rearrangement joins TRBV4-3 to TRBJ2-7; D is uncertain. V was clipped by 0 bases and J by 1 base, with 16 bases between them. Germline lookup yields CDR1 LGHNA and CDR2 YSLEER. The CDR3 length is 17 residues. The CDR3 is CASSQEFVTMKSYEQYF. As DNA, the CDR3 is TGCGCCAGCAGCCAAGAGTTCGTGACAATGAAATCCTACGAGCAGTACTTC.

This chain links TRBV6-6 with TRBJ2-1; D remains ambiguous. Trimming took off 10 bases at V and 6 bases at J, with 10 bases between the two ends. CDR3 length equals 11 residues. CDR1 MNHNY and CDR2 SVGAGI come from the germline V gene (reference sequence). The CDR3 here is CATDEVNEQFF. The DNA for the CDR3 is TGTGCCACCGACGAGGTCAATGAGCAGTTCTTC.

The CDR3 DNA sequence: TGTGCCAGCAGCACCCCACAGGGCGGGAGTAAGTTGAATGAGCAGTTCTTC. Its translation: CASSTPQGGSKLNEQFF. The chain joins TRBV9 to TRBJ2-1, with D perhaps TRBD2 (7 bases). Germline CDR1 and CDR2: SGDLS and YYNGEE. The CDR3 sequence is 17 residues long. V shed 4 bases and J shed 7 bases, with 24 bases lying between them.

The chain joins TRBV19 to TRBJ2-7, with 8 bases fitting TRBD1. Germline-derived CDR1 and CDR2 are LNHDA and SQIVND (reference sequence). Germline trimming cut 4 bases from V and 3 bases from J; bases unmatched to any gene: 2. The length of the CDR3 is 13 residues. The CDR3 sequence is CASSTGGIYEQYF. The CDR3 region has the DNA TGTGCCAGTAGTACAGGGGGCATCTACGAGCAGTACTTC.

The gene calls are TRBV7-8 and TRBJ2-7; 7 nucleotides agree with TRBD1. This CDR3 is built from 15 residues. The ends lost 1 base at V and 2 bases at J; junction bases unmatched: 5. Germline V lookup: CDR1 SGHVS, CDR2 FQNEAQ. CDR3 coding DNA: TGTGCCAGCAGCTTAGACTTTGACAGGGCCTACGAGCAGTACTTC. Translating gives CASSLDFDRAYEQYF.

This chain uses TRBV7-8 with TRBJ2-7, with 10 bases aligning to TRBD2. The CDR3 is 15 residues long. Germline V gene lookup returns CDR1 SGHVS and CDR2 FQNEAQ. Trimming removed 5 bases from V and 3 bases from J; junction bases left unmatched: 7. CDR3 region: CASSPRTSGNYEQYF. DNA for the CDR3: TGTGCCAGCAGCCCGAGGACTAGCGGTAACTACGAGCAGTACTTC.

The rearrangement links TRBV27 to TRBJ2-2, with 7 bases aligning to TRBD1. The CDR3 sequence is 14 residues long. V trimming: 4 bases; J trimming: 6 bases; junction bases outside the gene matches: 5. Per the germline V gene, CDR1 is MNHEY and CDR2 is SMNVEV (reference sequence). The CDR3 reads CASSYSGGPGELFF. The CDR3 DNA follows: TGTGCCAGCAGTTACTCAGGGGGTCCCGGGGAGCTGTTTTTT.

The chain couples TRBV28 to TRBJ2-1; 7 bases line up with TRBD1. Germline V gene sequence: CDR1 MDHEN, CDR2 SYDVKM. The CDR3 length is 14 residues. J gave up 9 bases and V 5 bases, and 10 bases lay outside the gene matches. The CDR3 bases are TGTGCCAGCAGTGCCGTCGAGGGGGCGGCTGAGCAGTTCTTC. Its protein is CASSAVEGAAEQFF. Using reference TRBV28 and TRBJ2-1 for the parts outside the CDR3, the full variable domain is DVKVTQSSRYLVKRTGEKVFLECVQDMDHENMFWYRQDPGLGLRLIYFSYDVKMKEKGDIPEGYSVSREKKERFSLILESASTNQTSMYLCASSAVEGAAEQFFGPGTRLTVL.